This passage covers 31 T cell receptor beta chains from one sample sequenced in a study of T cell repertoires in cytomegalovirus infection. TCRdb re-called the reads through MiXCR, storing one row per CDR3 protein. The table includes around 300,000 distinct CDR3 sequences, roughly 25% detected once. Antigen specificity for these receptors is unknown. Sequences were derived from cultured PBMCs, sampled from culture after CMV antigen stimulation. The receptors shown here come from a human donor in good health (CMV status not recorded). Some clones in this sample may be carry-over from other donors' samples.

V is TRBV12-3 or TRBV12-4 and J is TRBJ2-3; D assignment may be TRBD1 or TRBD2 (5 bases each). The germline V and J ends were trimmed by 0 bases and 5 bases, with 15 bases remaining between them. CDR3 length: 16 residues. CDR3 residues: CASSLAGTPPRDTQYF. CDR3 nucleotides: TGTGCCAGCAGTTTAGCCGGGACCCCGCCGAGAGATACGCAGTATTTT.

This clonotype was detected only a few times. The chain uses TRBV19 and TRBJ2-1, with 10 bases identical to TRBD2. The CDR3 runs to 16 residues. After removal of 4 bases from V and 8 bases from J, the junction contained 11 bases not matched to a gene. CDR1 LNHDA and CDR2 SQIVND come from the germline V gene (reference sequence). This chain's CDR3 is CASSNSFSSGSYEQFF. The CDR3, as DNA: TGTGCCAGTAGTAATTCATTTTCTAGCGGGAGTTATGAGCAGTTCTTC.

This clonotype showed up many times. The chain recombines TRBV7-9 with TRBJ2-2, with 8 bases aligning to TRBD2. The germline V gene has CDR1 SEHNR and CDR2 FQNEAQ (reference sequence). CDR3 size: 15 residues. Unmatched junction bases numbered 5, after V lost 4 bases and J lost 4 bases. CDR3 DNA sequence: TGTGCCAGCAGCTCGAATAGCGGGGTCACCGGGGAGCTGTTTTTT. It yields the protein CASSSNSGVTGELFF.

Ten or more counts support this clonotype. This chain joins TRBV7-2 and TRBJ2-5; perhaps TRBD2 as D (5 bases). There are 14 residues in the CDR3. Deletions cut 5 bases from V and 5 bases from J, with 15 bases between. Germline V gene lookup returns CDR1 SGHTA and CDR2 FQGNSA. CDR3 loop: CASSLATGGETQYF. The DNA for the CDR3 is TGTGCCAGCAGCCTTGCCACGGGCGGGGAGACCCAGTACTTC.

The chain employs TRBV29-1 and TRBJ1-1; a weak D match, TRBD1 (6 bases). CDR3 size: 12 residues. The V end lost 7 bases, the J end lost 5 bases, and 14 bases lay between the germline ends. Germline V CDR1 and CDR2: SQVTM, ANQGSEA. The CDR3 nucleotides are TGCAGCGCCATTAAACAGGGAACTGAAGCTTTCTTT. This gives the protein CSAIKQGTEAFF.

This clonotype was seen at least ten times. The rearrangement links TRBV9 to TRBJ2-1; TRBD2 matches at 7 bases. CDR1 is SGDLS, CDR2 YYNGEE, per germline. The CDR3 extends over 16 amino acids. The J segment lost 4 bases and the V segment lost 0 bases, leaving 7 bases of the junction unmatched. The CDR3 reads CASSVGTRERYNEQFF. CDR3 bases: TGTGCCAGCAGCGTAGGAACGCGGGAGAGGTACAATGAGCAGTTCTTC.

This clonotype has only a few counts. The chain links TRBV20-1 to TRBJ2-3; TRBD2 agrees at 11 bases. The germline V gene has CDR1 DFQATT and CDR2 SNEGSKA (reference sequence). The CDR3 sequence is 18 residues long. Germline trimming cut 3 bases from V and 3 bases from J; bases unmatched to any gene: 14. CDR3 DNA: TGCAGTGCTAGTCGAGGTTCCCAACTAGCGGGAGTGACAGATACGCAGTATTTT. This sequence encodes CSASRGSQLAGVTDTQYF.

CDR3 region: CASSTTSGSGNEQFF. Written as DNA, the CDR3 is TGTGCCAGCAGTACAACTAGCGGGAGCGGAAATGAGCAGTTCTTC. V usage is TRBV6-6 and J usage is TRBJ2-1, with 11 bases lining up with TRBD2. The CDR3 is 15 amino acids. The ends lost 5 bases at V and 7 bases at J; junction bases unmatched: 7. Germline V gives CDR1 MNHNY, CDR2 SVGAGI (reference sequence).

This sequence joins TRBV12-5 and TRBJ2-5; 12 bases are a match to TRBD2. Trimming cost V 3 bases and J 4 bases; bases outside gene matches: 12. The CDR3 has 18 residues. CDR1 is LGHNT, CDR2 FRNRAP, per germline. The CDR3 is CASGFGLAGHQAGETQYF. In DNA, the CDR3 is TGTGCTAGTGGTTTCGGACTAGCGGGACACCAGGCGGGAGAGACCCAGTACTTC. Full variable domain (remainder filled in from reference TRBV12-5 and TRBJ2-5): DARVTQTPRHKVTEMGQEVTMRCQPILGHNTVFWYRQTMMQGLELLAYFRNRAPLDDSGMPKDRFSAEMPDATLATLKIQPSEPRDSAVYFCASGFGLAGHQAGETQYFGPGTRLLVL.

This clonotype was counted a few times. The chain uses TRBV12-3 or TRBV12-4 and TRBJ1-5; D uncertain. V was cut by 2 bases and J by 1 base, with 9 bases left in between. This CDR3 region has 15 residues. CDR3 sequence (DNA): TGTGCCAGCAGTTTAATCCTCGGGAGCAATCAGCCCCAGCATTTT. It codes for CASSLILGSNQPQHF.

This sequence joins TRBV12-5 and TRBJ2-5; D gene uncertain. Between the trimmed V and J ends, which lost 10 bases and 1 base, there was a span of 10 bases. This CDR3 is built from 12 residues. CDR1 and CDR2 from the germline V gene are LGHNT and FRNRAP. CDR3 sequence (DNA): TGTGCTACCCCGACGGTCCAAGAGACCCAGTACTTC. This sequence encodes CATPTVQETQYF.

The gene calls are TRBV27 and TRBJ1-3, with a tentative D call TRBD1 (6 bases). The CDR3 has 14 amino acids. From germline, CDR1 is MNHEY and CDR2 SMNVEV (reference sequence). Trimming removed 5 bases from V and 3 bases from J, with 11 bases in between. CDR3 protein: CASSRDRSGNTIYF. CDR3 DNA: TGTGCCAGCAGTCGAGACAGGAGTGGAAACACCATATATTTT.

V usage is TRBV11-2 and J usage is TRBJ2-1; tentative D call: TRBD1 (5 bases). The CDR3 has 18 residues. Per germline, CDR1 SGHAT and CDR2 FQNNGV. Trimming took 2 bases from V and 5 from J, leaving 22 bases between them. The CDR3 sequence is CASSLRGFLGIGDNEQFF. The DNA for the CDR3 is TGTGCCAGCAGCTTAAGGGGTTTTTTGGGGATCGGTGACAATGAGCAGTTCTTC. Full variable domain (outside the CDR3, taken from reference TRBV11-2 and TRBJ2-1): EAGVAQSPRYKIIEKRQSVAFWCNPISGHATLYWYQQILGQGPKLLIQFQNNGVVDDSQLPKDRFSAERLKGVDSTLKIQPAKLEDSAVYLCASSLRGFLGIGDNEQFFGPGTRLTVL.

The chain couples TRBV6-1 to TRBJ1-1; 10 bases are a match to TRBD1. Unmatched junction bases numbered 12, after V lost 5 bases and J lost 0 bases. This CDR3 is built from 18 residues. Germline CDR1 reads MNHNS; CDR2 reads SASEGT. The DNA of the CDR3 is TGTGCCAGCAGTTTAACCGGGACAGGGGCCTCCTTGAACACTGAAGCTTTCTTT. It codes for CASSLTGTGASLNTEAFF.

This clonotype was counted only a few times. The CDR3 does not end in the conserved phenylalanine or tryptophan, so this is likely a read error. The V call is TRBV11-2, the J call TRBJ2-3; weak D call: TRBD2 (5 bases). This CDR3 has 16 amino acids. V dropped 4 bases and J dropped 1 base, with 15 bases sitting between them. Per the germline V gene, CDR1 is SGHAT and CDR2 is FQNNGV. The CDR3 is CASSSLRFSGTDTQYS. The CDR3 DNA reads as TGTGCCAGCAGCTCACTACGATTTAGCGGCACAGATACGCAGTATTCT.

This clonotype showed up many times. V is TRBV7-2 and J is TRBJ2-7; 10 nucleotides align to TRBD2. Per germline, CDR1 SGHTA and CDR2 FQGNSA. Trimming at V came to 1 base and at J to 6 bases, leaving 6 bases not matched to a gene. The CDR3 is 15 residues long. The CDR3 region is CASSLERGGPFEQYF. CDR3 DNA: TGTGCCAGCAGCTTAGAGCGGGGGGGCCCCTTCGAGCAGTACTTC.

This clonotype was recorded many times. V and J are TRBV7-2 and TRBJ2-1; no firm D call. The CDR3 is 14 amino acids. The ends were cut back, 7 bases at V and 0 bases at J, with 10 bases in the middle. CDR1 and CDR2 from the germline V gene are SGHTA and FQGNSA. The CDR3 is CASTARSSYNEQFF. The DNA of the CDR3 is TGTGCCAGCACCGCGAGGAGCTCCTACAATGAGCAGTTCTTC.

Only a few counts were recorded for this clonotype. V usage is TRBV14 and J usage is TRBJ2-1; 10 nucleotides agree with TRBD2. Trimming removed 4 bases from V and 7 bases from J; junction bases left unmatched: 7. Germline CDR1 reads SGHDN; CDR2 reads FVKESK. The CDR3 consists of 15 residues. The CDR3 DNA is TGTGCCAGCAGCCCACCTAGCGGGAGTTTTAATGAGCAGTTCTTC. Protein product: CASSPPSGSFNEQFF.

Notes on this clonotype: It may be a read error: a sequence one base away is much more abundant. CDR3 amino acids: CASSLYAGGSSYNEQLF. The CDR3 DNA sequence: TGTGCCAGCAGCCTATACGCCGGGGGGAGCTCCTACAATGAGCAGTTGTTC. The J gene is TRBJ2-1, the V gene TRBV7-2, with 7 bases fitting TRBD2. The CDR3 has 17 amino acids. Germline V CDR1 and CDR2: SGHTA, FQGNSA.

This clonotype was picked up a small number of times. The chain has TRBV30 and TRBJ2-6; unclear D gene. CDR3 length: 15 amino acids. The V end was cut by 2 bases, the J end by 0 bases, with 8 bases between. CDR1 and CDR2 (germline): GTSNPN, SVGIG (reference sequence). CDR3 sequence reads: CAWSFDPSGANVLTF. The CDR3 DNA is TGTGCCTGGAGTTTTGACCCCTCTGGGGCCAACGTCCTGACTTTC.

This clonotype was seen ten or more times. This rearrangement joins TRBV7-2 to TRBJ2-5, with TRBD2 identical over 9 bases. The trim removed 1 base at V and 4 bases at J, leaving 7 bases unmatched. Germline CDR1 and CDR2: SGHTA and FQGNSA. This CDR3 has 16 amino acids. The CDR3 region is CASSLGTASGTETQYF. In nucleotides, the CDR3 is TGTGCCAGCAGCTTAGGAACAGCTAGCGGGACAGAGACCCAGTACTTC.

This chain uses TRBV4-2 with TRBJ1-2, with D unresolved. The CDR3 consists of 16 residues. Germline CDR1 and CDR2: LGHNA and YNFKEQ. Deletions cut 1 base from V and 0 bases from J, with 12 bases between. CDR3 residues: CASSQGGGFTNYGYTF. Here the CDR3 DNA reads TGTGCCAGCAGCCAAGGGGGAGGCTTTACTAACTATGGCTACACCTTC.

The rearrangement joins TRBV30 to TRBJ1-3; D gene uncertain. Germline V gene data show CDR1 as GTSNPN and CDR2 as SVGIG (reference sequence). CDR3 length: 15 amino acids. The V end was cut by 3 bases, the J end by 0 bases, with 12 bases between. The CDR3 is CAWRSRASSGNTIYF. The CDR3 bases are TGTGCCTGGAGATCCCGAGCGAGCTCTGGAAACACCATATATTTT.

This clonotype came up a few times. This chain connects TRBV6-2 or TRBV6-3 to TRBJ2-2; D is undetermined. Germline CDR1 and CDR2: MNHEY and SVGEGT. The CDR3 is made up of 15 amino acids. V was pared by 0 bases and J by 3 bases, with 8 bases between. CDR3 in DNA: TGTGCCAGCAGTTACTCGACCCGTCACACCGGGGAGCTGTTTTTT. Translating gives CASSYSTRHTGELFF.

This sequence joins TRBV7-9 and TRBJ2-7; 12 bases line up with TRBD2. Germline CDR1 reads SEHNR; CDR2 reads FQNEAQ (reference sequence). V trimming: 3 bases; J trimming: 5 bases; junction bases outside the gene matches: 2. This CDR3 is 14 amino acids long. The DNA for the CDR3 is TGTGCCAGCAGCTTGACTAGCGGGGGCCACGAGCAGTACGTC. It codes for CASSLTSGGHEQYV.

The V gene is TRBV7-6, the J gene TRBJ2-1; no clear D gene. The CDR3 spans 13 residues. Germline V CDR1 and CDR2: SGHVS, FNYEAQ. Trimming pared 5 bases from V and 3 bases from J, leaving 8 bases between. This CDR3 is CASSADNYNEQFF. CDR3 DNA sequence: TGTGCCAGCAGCGCCGACAACTACAATGAGCAGTTCTTC.

The chain recombines TRBV19 with TRBJ1-5; D may be TRBD1 (6 bases). There are 14 residues in the CDR3. Germline V gene lookup returns CDR1 LNHDA and CDR2 SQIVND (reference sequence). The germline V and J ends were trimmed by 8 bases and 2 bases, with 13 bases remaining between them. In DNA, the CDR3 is TGTGCCAGTCAGGGGTTCTCCGGCAATCAGCCCCAGCATTTT. Translation: CASQGFSGNQPQHF. Complete variable domain (other parts from reference TRBV19 and TRBJ1-5): DGGITQSPKYLFRKEGQNVTLSCEQNLNHDAMYWYRQDPGQGLRLIYYSQIVNDFQKGDIAEGYSVSREKKESFPLTVTSAQKNPTAFYLCASQGFSGNQPQHFGDGTRLSIL.

This clonotype was seen many times. The rearrangement uses TRBV4-1 and TRBJ2-1; 9 positions match TRBD2. Germline CDR1 and CDR2: MGHRA and YSYEKL. The junction had 7 bases not matched to a gene; V was cut back by 0 bases and J by 7 bases. The CDR3 sequence is 16 residues long. The CDR3: CASSQEGLAGRNEQFF. CDR3 in DNA: TGCGCCAGCAGCCAAGAAGGCCTAGCGGGAAGGAATGAGCAGTTCTTC.

This clonotype came up a few times. V is TRBV2 and J is TRBJ2-1; TRBD2 matches at 7 bases. The length of the CDR3 is 13 residues. Germline trimming cut 7 bases from V and 6 bases from J; bases unmatched to any gene: 6. Per the germline V gene, CDR1 is SNHLY and CDR2 is FYNNEI. CDR3 sequence: CASNLAVGNEQFF. CDR3 nucleotide sequence: TGTGCCAGCAACCTAGCGGTGGGCAATGAGCAGTTCTTC. Drawing the rest from reference TRBV2 and TRBJ2-1, the complete variable domain is EPEVTQTPSHQVTQMGQEVILRCVPISNHLYFYWYRQILGQKVEFLVSFYNNEISEKSEIFDDQFSVERPDGSNFTLKIRSTKLEDSAMYFCASNLAVGNEQFFGPGTRLTVL.

V usage is TRBV7-3 and J usage is TRBJ1-1, with D maybe TRBD1 (6 bases). Germline V gene data show CDR1 as SGHTA and CDR2 as FQGTGA. The V end lost 5 bases, the J end lost 7 bases, and 23 bases lay between the germline ends. This CDR3 spans 16 amino acids. The DNA for the CDR3 is TGTGCCAGCAGCCCGGGCTGGGGATCAGGGGCGGATGAAGCTTTCTTT. Residues: CASSPGWGSGADEAFF. The full variable domain, with the rest looked up from reference TRBV7-3 and TRBJ1-1, is GAGVSQTPSNKVTEKGKYVELRCDPISGHTALYWYRQSLGQGPEFLIYFQGTGAADDSGLPNDRFFAVRPEGSVSTLKIQRTERGDSAVYLCASSPGWGSGADEAFFGQGTRLTVV.

Here the CDR3 DNA reads TGTGCCAGCAGAACCACAGGGGAGGATGAAAAACTGTTTTTT. This encodes CASRTTGEDEKLFF. The rearrangement uses TRBV5-6 and TRBJ1-4; 7 bases agree with TRBD1. The CDR3 runs to 14 residues. Germline values: CDR1 SGHDT, CDR2 YYEEEE. After removal of 5 bases from V and 6 bases from J, the junction contained 7 bases not matched to a gene.